The 28 T cell receptor beta chains below come from one sample, sequenced in a study of post-analysis software for immune sequencing data. Study findings and constraints: Relative to controls, patients had five TRBV segments at higher frequency, with TRBV5-6, TRBV5-1 and TRBV20-1 among these.

Sequencing libraries made from TCR beta cDNA carried unique molecular identifiers. TCRdb used MiXCR to reprocess the PCR reads, holding one entry per CDR3 protein. The sample lists roughly 400,000 distinct CDR3 sequences; roughly 38% were seen once. These receptors are not linked to any known antigen. Sequencing was carried out using blood. The receptor set was obtained from a girl aged 2 to 9 with multiple sclerosis.

This chain connects TRBV5-1 to TRBJ2-7; TRBD2 matches 10 bases. V was clipped by 1 base and J by 4 bases; unmatched bases: 14. CDR1 SGHRS and CDR2 YFSETQ come from the germline V gene. This CDR3 is built from 18 residues. The CDR3 region has the DNA TGCGCCAGCAGCTTGTTCGGGACTAGCGAGACAGAACGGTACGAGCAGTACTTC. Translated, it gives CASSLFGTSETERYEQYF.

V usage is TRBV24-1 and J usage is TRBJ1-2; 12 nucleotides agree with TRBD1. The CDR3 consists of 15 residues. V dropped 3 bases and J dropped 4; count of bases not matched to a gene: 2. In germline, CDR1 is KGHDR, CDR2 SFDVKD. The CDR3 loop reads CATSDPGQGAYGYTF. DNA for the CDR3: TGTGCCACCAGTGATCCGGGACAGGGGGCCTATGGCTACACCTTC.

With respect to this clonotype: One junction end disagrees with the germline gene, perhaps due to a read error. This chain uses TRBV7-9 with TRBJ2-6; D not certain. The CDR3 is made up of 14 amino acids. Germline V CDR1 and CDR2: SEHNR, FQNEAQ (reference sequence). The CDR3 sequence: CASSADSGANVLTF. The CDR3, as DNA: TGCGCCAGCAGCGCAGACTCTGGGGCCAACGTCCTGACTTTC.

The chain recombines TRBV6-5 with TRBJ2-5, with TRBD1 matching over 9 bases. The J call may be incorrect, as the DNA end agrees better with TRBJ2-7. CDR1 and CDR2 (germline): MNHEY, SVGAGI. The CDR3 consists of 16 residues. This CDR3 is CASSYSVTGGRYEQYF. Written as DNA, the CDR3 is TGTGCCAGCAGTTACTCTGTGACAGGGGGTCGGTACGAGCAGTACTTC.

This clonotype was observed a few times. The V gene is TRBV6-5, the J gene TRBJ2-6; D uncertain. The CDR3 totals 14 residues. Germline CDR1 is MNHEY and CDR2 is SVGAGI. V was pared by 5 bases and J by 4 bases, with 9 bases between. The CDR3 region is CASSPGEGANVLTF. Written as DNA, the CDR3 is TGTGCCAGCAGTCCTGGCGAAGGGGCCAACGTCCTGACTTTC.

This clonotype was recorded once. V usage is TRBV11-2 and J usage is TRBJ2-1, with 8 bases lining up with TRBD1. V lost 0 bases to trimming and J lost 6 bases; unmatched junction nucleotides: 7. The CDR3 runs to 16 residues. Germline V gene lookup returns CDR1 SGHAT and CDR2 FQNNGV. CDR3 sequence: CASSLDAGQGGNEQFF. In DNA form, the CDR3 reads TGTGCCAGCAGCTTAGATGCCGGACAGGGAGGCAATGAGCAGTTCTTC.

This clonotype was counted only a few times. J is TRBJ1-2 and V is TRBV7-9, with D uncertain. The CDR3 runs to 15 residues. The germline gives CDR1 SEHNR, CDR2 FQNEAQ (reference sequence). The V end lost 3 bases, the J end lost 0 bases, and 11 bases lay between the germline ends. The chain's CDR3 is CASSLPERANYGYTF. For the CDR3, the DNA is TGTGCCAGCAGCTTGCCAGAGCGAGCTAACTATGGCTACACCTTC.

This clonotype was seen a handful of times. This chain links TRBV10-3 with TRBJ2-7; tentative D call: TRBD2 (5 bases). Between the trimmed V and J ends, which lost 3 bases and 4 bases, there was a span of 13 bases. Germline values: CDR1 ENHRY, CDR2 SYGVKD. The CDR3 runs to 14 residues. CDR3 sequence reads: CAISDPGGGYEQYF. CDR3 bases: TGTGCCATCAGTGACCCCGGTGGAGGTTACGAGCAGTACTTC.

This rearrangement joins TRBV20-1 to TRBJ1-5; no clear D gene. CDR1 and CDR2 from the germline V gene are DFQATT and SNEGSKA (reference sequence). The CDR3 spans 13 residues. V lost 3 bases and J 1 base, leaving 7 bases between the germline ends. CDR3 region: CSARDSSNQPQHF. The CDR3 nucleotides are TGCAGTGCTAGGGATAGCAGCAATCAGCCCCAGCATTTT.

The chain uses TRBV28 and TRBJ2-7; tentatively, D is TRBD1 (6 bases). V was pared by 3 bases and J by 2 bases, with 20 bases between. Germline assignment: CDR1 MDHEN and CDR2 SYDVKM. This CDR3 is 17 amino acids long. Here the CDR3 DNA reads TGTGCCAGCAGTTTCCCCCCGCAGGGGCGTACGACCTACGAGCAGTACTTC. Translating it yields CASSFPPQGRTTYEQYF.

The chain has TRBV3-1 and TRBJ1-2, with D unclear. The CDR3 runs 12 residues. Germline CDR1 is LGHDT and CDR2 is YNNKEL (reference sequence). The V end was cut by 1 base, the J end by 4 bases, with 4 bases between. The CDR3 here is CASSQGPYGYTF. CDR3 DNA: TGTGCCAGCAGCCAAGGACCCTATGGCTACACCTTC. Variable domain in full (rest from reference TRBV3-1 and TRBJ1-2): DTAVSQTPKYLVTQMGNDKSIKCEQNLGHDTMYWYKQDSKKFLKIMFSYNNKELIINETVPNRFSPKSPDKAHLNLHINSLELGDSAVYFCASSQGPYGYTFGSGTRLTVV.

The chain couples TRBV5-1 to TRBJ2-1; a weak D match, TRBD2 (6 bases). The CDR3 has 16 residues. Trimming took 2 bases from V and 0 from J, leaving 12 bases between them. The germline V gene has CDR1 SGHRS and CDR2 YFSETQ. CDR3 coding DNA: TGCGCCAGCAGCTTCGGAGACGGGAGCTCCTACAATGAGCAGTTCTTC. This gives the protein CASSFGDGSSYNEQFF. Looking up the rest from reference TRBV5-1 and TRBJ2-1 gives the full variable domain: KAGVTQTPRYLIKTRGQQVTLSCSPISGHRSVSWYQQTPGQGLQFLFEYFSETQRNKGNFPGRFSGRQFSNSRSEMNVSTLELGDSALYLCASSFGDGSSYNEQFFGPGTRLTVL.

This clonotype has just a few counts. The chain joins TRBV6-2 or TRBV6-3 to TRBJ2-1; D ambiguous. The tail of the sequence fits TRBJ2-7 better, so the J call may be wrong. This CDR3 is built from 15 residues. Germline V gene lookup returns CDR1 MNHEY and CDR2 SVGEGT. The CDR3 DNA is TGTGCCAGCAGTTACTCGCCCCGATCCTACAATGAGCAGTACTTC. Amino acids: CASSYSPRSYNEQYF.

The chain joins TRBV18 to TRBJ1-2; unclear D gene. In germline, CDR1 is KGHSH, CDR2 LQKENI. The V and J ends lost 3 bases and 10 bases respectively, with 18 bases between them. The CDR3 sequence is 14 residues long. The CDR3 coding sequence is TGTGCCAGCTCACCGCCAGAGGATTCAAATGACTACACCTTC. The encoded protein is CASSPPEDSNDYTF.

This clonotype was counted once. The CDR3 loop is CASRQQALGTSGTLSSYEQYF. DNA of the CDR3: TGCGCCAGCAGACAACAAGCTTTGGGGACTAGCGGGACCCTAAGCTCCTACGAGCAGTACTTC. V gene TRBV4-1 combines with J gene TRBJ2-7; TRBD2 matches 13 bases. The CDR3 sequence is 21 residues long. V lost 6 bases, J lost 0 bases, and 20 bases stayed unmatched. Germline CDR1 is MGHRA and CDR2 is YSYEKL.

CDR3 sequence: CASSLDGVGETQYF. Here the CDR3 DNA reads TGTGCCAGCAGCTTGGACGGAGTTGGGGAGACCCAGTACTTC. The V call is TRBV5-6, the J call TRBJ2-5; no definite D call. The ends were cut back, 0 bases at V and 5 bases at J, with 11 bases in the middle. CDR3 size: 14 residues. Germline V gene sequence: CDR1 SGHDT, CDR2 YYEEEE.

This chain links TRBV4-1 with TRBJ1-2; 7 bases match TRBD1. Germline values: CDR1 MGHRA, CDR2 YSYEKL. V shed 4 bases and J 2 bases; nucleotides not matched to a gene: 4. The CDR3 runs 14 residues. CDR3 nucleotide sequence: TGCGCCAGCAGCCGGACGACAGGGAACTATGGCTACACCTTC. Protein product: CASSRTTGNYGYTF.

This rearrangement joins TRBV12-3 or TRBV12-4 to TRBJ1-2; TRBD1 is a possible D gene (5 bases). V was cut by 3 bases and J by 4 bases, with 15 bases left in between. The CDR3 extends over 15 amino acids. The CDR3 nucleotides are TGTGCCAGCAGTTTCGGCTCAGCCCAGGGCTATGGCTACACCTTC. Its translation: CASSFGSAQGYGYTF.

This clonotype appeared a few times. The chain employs TRBV5-1 and TRBJ2-6; 9 bases align to TRBD1. CDR1 is SGHRS and CDR2 is YFSETQ in the germline V gene. The CDR3 totals 18 residues. Trimming cost V 4 bases and J 4 bases; bases outside gene matches: 12. The CDR3 reads CASSDSGTGLVGANVLTF. In DNA form, the CDR3 reads TGCGCCAGCAGCGATTCCGGGACAGGGTTGGTAGGGGCCAACGTCCTGACTTTC.

The chain recombines TRBV11-2 with TRBJ2-1; 9 bases agree with TRBD1. V dropped 5 bases and J dropped 3; count of bases not matched to a gene: 14. Germline V CDR1 and CDR2: SGHAT, FQNNGV. The CDR3 covers 18 residues. CDR3 region: CASSRTGARGNYYNEQFF. CDR3 coding DNA: TGTGCCAGCAGCAGGACAGGGGCCAGGGGGAATTACTACAATGAGCAGTTCTTC. The whole variable domain, filled in from reference TRBV11-2 and TRBJ2-1, reads EAGVAQSPRYKIIEKRQSVAFWCNPISGHATLYWYQQILGQGPKLLIQFQNNGVVDDSQLPKDRFSAERLKGVDSTLKIQPAKLEDSAVYLCASSRTGARGNYYNEQFFGPGTRLTVL.

The gene calls are TRBV28 and TRBJ2-6, with 7 bases that match TRBD2. Looked up from germline, CDR1 is MDHEN and CDR2 is SYDVKM. The CDR3 contains 15 residues. V trimming: 5 bases; J trimming: 4 bases; junction bases outside the gene matches: 5. The CDR3 here is CASSPRGVGANVLTF. In DNA, the CDR3 is TGTGCCAGCAGTCCCCGGGGGGTAGGGGCCAACGTCCTGACTTTC.

Regarding this clonotype: Sequence at one end of the junction differs from germline and may be a read error. The chain couples TRBV20-1 to TRBJ1-5; unclear D gene. This CDR3 spans 14 amino acids. Per germline, CDR1 DFQATT and CDR2 SNEGSKA (reference sequence). For the CDR3, the DNA is TGCAGTGCTAGGGAGGGCCACTTGAATCGGCCCCAGCATTTT. Protein sequence: CSAREGHLNRPQHF.

The chain has TRBV5-1 and TRBJ2-3; 9 bases map to TRBD1. V dropped 0 bases and J dropped 3; count of bases not matched to a gene: 5. This CDR3 is 16 amino acids long. The germline V gene encodes CDR1 SGHRS and CDR2 YFSETQ. In DNA form, the CDR3 reads TGCGCCAGCAGCTTGGTTCCCGGGACAGGGACAGATACGCAGTATTTT. This codes for CASSLVPGTGTDTQYF.

V and J are TRBV3-1 and TRBJ2-7; D uncertain. The last part of the DNA fits TRBJ2-5 better; the J call may be wrong. Germline values: CDR1 LGHDT, CDR2 YNNKEL (reference sequence). The length of the CDR3 is 15 residues. DNA of the CDR3: TGTGCCAGCAGCCAAGTGTTCGTTAGCTCGAAGACCCAGTACTTC. Its translation is CASSQVFVSSKTQYF.

This clonotype was picked up one time. The V gene is TRBV4-3, the J gene TRBJ2-7, with 7 bases that match TRBD2. The J call is in doubt because the DNA end fits TRBJ2-5 better. CDR3 length: 15 residues. The germline V gene encodes CDR1 LGHNA and CDR2 YSLEER. The CDR3 DNA reads TGCGCCAGCAGCCAAGATCGGGAGAGCGGGGTGACCCAGTACTTC. This gives the protein CASSQDRESGVTQYF.

The chain joins TRBV4-1 to TRBJ1-4; D gene unclear. With 3 bases removed from V and 0 bases from J, the gap between germline ends came to 17 bases. Germline values: CDR1 MGHRA, CDR2 YSYEKL. The CDR3 contains 18 residues. As DNA, the CDR3 is TGCGCCAGCAGCCAGTCCCCCCCAAGCTTTGCAACTAATGAAAAACTGTTTTTT. It specifies CASSQSPPSFATNEKLFF.

This sequence joins TRBV9 and TRBJ2-3; possible D gene TRBD1, 6 bases. CDR3 length equals 17 residues. Germline-derived CDR1 and CDR2 are SGDLS and YYNGEE. The ends were cut back, 0 bases at V and 0 bases at J, with 14 bases in the middle. The CDR3 bases are TGTGCCAGCAGCGTAGTTCGTGCAGGGGCGAGCACAGATACGCAGTATTTT. Translated, it gives CASSVVRAGASTDTQYF. The whole variable domain, filled in from reference TRBV9 and TRBJ2-3, reads DSGVTQTPKHLITATGQRVTLRCSPRSGDLSVYWYQQSLDQGLQFLIQYYNGEERAKGNILERFSAQQFPDLHSELNLSSLELGDSALYFCASSVVRAGASTDTQYFGPGTRLTVL.

This clonotype was observed at least ten times. This chain links TRBV7-2 with TRBJ2-5; tentatively, D is TRBD2 (6 bases). Trimming stripped 5 bases from V and 1 base from J, with 11 bases between. Germline CDR1 SGHTA, CDR2 FQGNSA. CDR3 size: 14 residues. The chain's CDR3 is CASSLTSFQETQYF. The CDR3 DNA reads as TGTGCCAGCAGCCTGACTAGTTTCCAAGAGACCCAGTACTTC. The complete variable domain, with remaining parts taken from reference TRBV7-2 and TRBJ2-5, reads GAGVSQSPSNKVTEKGKDVELRCDPISGHTALYWYRQSLGQGLEFLIYFQGNSAPDKSGLPSDRFSAERTGGSVSTLTIQRTQQEDSAVYLCASSLTSFQETQYFGPGTRLLVL.